This T cell receptor beta chain is drawn from a study of T cell repertoires in cytomegalovirus infection. Overall study: Public TCR beta signatures indicated both CMV infection and matching HLA type. Regarding the study as a whole: Adding up the frequency of public TCR beta families identified people who carried CMV plus the relevant HLA.

This clonotype was seen more than once but under ten times. As yet, its antigen is unknown. The CDR3 length is 15 residues. Trimming took off 3 bases at V and 0 bases at J, with 12 bases between the two ends. CDR1 and CDR2 from the germline V gene are SGHVS and FQNEAQ. TCRdb recomputed calls from the reads with MiXCR, one row per CDR3 protein. The sample has 700,000 to 950,000 distinct CDR3 sequences; over 25% are singletons. The chain uses TRBV7-8 and TRBJ2-7; perhaps TRBD2 as D (6 bases). The source was cultured CD8+ T cells from PBMCs, collected from culture after CMV antigen stimulation. This receptor was obtained from a human donor in good health (CMV status not recorded). Some clones in this sample may be carry-over from other donors' samples. The CDR3, as DNA: TGTGCCAGCAGCTTCGGGGGTGTTCCCTCCTACGAGCAGTACGTC. It is translated as CASSFGGVPSYEQYV.